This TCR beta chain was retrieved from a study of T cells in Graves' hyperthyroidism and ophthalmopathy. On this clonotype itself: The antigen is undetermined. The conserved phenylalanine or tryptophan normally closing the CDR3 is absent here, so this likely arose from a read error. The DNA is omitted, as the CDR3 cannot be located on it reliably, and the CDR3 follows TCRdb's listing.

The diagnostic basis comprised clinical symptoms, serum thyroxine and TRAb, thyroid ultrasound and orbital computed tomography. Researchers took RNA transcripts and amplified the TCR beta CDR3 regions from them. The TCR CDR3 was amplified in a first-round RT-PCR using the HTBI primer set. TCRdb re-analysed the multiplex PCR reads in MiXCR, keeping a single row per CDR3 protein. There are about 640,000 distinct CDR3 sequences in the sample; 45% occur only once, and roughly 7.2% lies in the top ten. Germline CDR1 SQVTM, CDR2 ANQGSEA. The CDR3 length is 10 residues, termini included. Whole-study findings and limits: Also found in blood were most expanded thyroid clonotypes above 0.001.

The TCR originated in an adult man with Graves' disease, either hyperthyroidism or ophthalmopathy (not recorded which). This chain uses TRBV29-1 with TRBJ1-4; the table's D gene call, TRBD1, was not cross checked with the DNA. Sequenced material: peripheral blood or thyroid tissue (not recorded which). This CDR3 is CSAGQGARNY.